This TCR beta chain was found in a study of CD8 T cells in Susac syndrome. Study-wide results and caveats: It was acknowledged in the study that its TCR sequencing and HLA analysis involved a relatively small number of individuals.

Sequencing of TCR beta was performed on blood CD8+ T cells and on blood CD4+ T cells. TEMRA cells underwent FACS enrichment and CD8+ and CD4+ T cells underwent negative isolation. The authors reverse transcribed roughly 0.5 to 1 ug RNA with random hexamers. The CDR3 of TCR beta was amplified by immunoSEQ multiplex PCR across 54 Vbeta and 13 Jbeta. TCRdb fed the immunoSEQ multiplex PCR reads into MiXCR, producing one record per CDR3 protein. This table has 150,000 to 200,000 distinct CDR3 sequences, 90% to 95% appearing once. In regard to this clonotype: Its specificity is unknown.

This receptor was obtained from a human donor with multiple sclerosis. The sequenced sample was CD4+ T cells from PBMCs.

CDR3 in DNA: TGCAGCGTTGGGACATATAACTATGGCTACACCTTC. This translates into CSVGTYNYGYTF. The rearrangement links TRBV29-1 to TRBJ1-2; TRBD1 is a possible D gene (5 bases). The CDR3 contains 12 residues. Germline loops: CDR1 SQVTM, CDR2 ANQGSEA. Trimming left V 4 bases short and J 1 base short, with 7 bases between. Drawing the rest from reference TRBV29-1 and TRBJ1-2, the complete variable domain is SAVISQKPSRDICQRGTSLTIQCQVDSQVTMMFWYRQQPGQSLTLIATANQGSEATYESGFVIDKFPISRPNLTFSTLTVSNMSPEDSSIYLCSVGTYNYGYTFGSGTRLTVV.